These 17 T cell receptor beta chains share one sample of origin, sequenced in a study of beta chain features in type 1 diabetes. Every bit of the isolated RNA underwent reverse transcription, so sequencing read expressed TCRB transcripts. The method was immunoSEQ multiplex PCR; TCRdb's version includes in-frame clones alone and lacks a portion of them. The data contain roughly 300,000 clones, more than 13% of them singletons. The antigens for these receptors are not known. Study outcomes and limitations: Within each of all four CD4+ subsets, Type 1 diabetes patients had TCRB CDR3s that were moderately but significantly shorter.

Material: naive CD4+ T cells from blood. The receptors derive from a man aged 25 to 45 with type 1 diabetes.

The rearrangement links TRBV7-8 to TRBJ2-3; D is uncertain. V was trimmed by 6 bases and J by 3 bases, leaving 16 bases between them. CDR3 length: 15 residues. Germline V CDR1 and CDR2: SGHVS, FQNEAQ. The CDR3 here is CASSSPAYGTDTQYF. For the CDR3, the DNA is TGTGCCAGCAGTTCTCCAGCCTACGGGACAGATACGCAGTATTTT.

This chain joins TRBV5-4 and TRBJ2-3, with 8 bases that match TRBD2. Unmatched junction bases numbered 14, after V lost 4 bases and J lost 1 base. Germline V CDR1 and CDR2: SGHNT, YYREEE (reference sequence). The CDR3 spans 18 residues. The CDR3 protein is CASSTLAGQLSGTDTQYF. Here the CDR3 DNA reads TGTGCCAGCAGCACATTAGCGGGACAACTCTCTGGCACAGATACGCAGTATTTT.

This clone was counted only a few times. The genes are TRBV30 and TRBJ2-5; perhaps TRBD2 as D (6 bases). V gave up 1 base and J gave up 0 bases, with 15 bases separating them. The CDR3 length is 16 residues. Germline values: CDR1 GTSNPN, CDR2 SVGIG (reference sequence). The CDR3 protein is CAWSGLRGSHQETQYF. CDR3 bases: TGTGCCTGGAGTGGCCTCCGGGGGTCGCACCAAGAGACCCAGTACTTC.

J is TRBJ2-3 and V is TRBV9, with D possibly being TRBD2 (5 bases). The CDR3 is made up of 13 amino acids. V was trimmed by 4 bases and J by 5 bases, leaving 11 bases between them. Per the germline V gene, CDR1 is SGDLS and CDR2 is YYNGEE. The CDR3, as DNA: TGTGCCAGCAGCTCCCGGGAAGGAGATACGCAGTATTTT. This encodes CASSSREGDTQYF. The full variable domain, rest sourced from reference TRBV9 and TRBJ2-3, is DSGVTQTPKHLITATGQRVTLRCSPRSGDLSVYWYQQSLDQGLQFLIQYYNGEERAKGNILERFSAQQFPDLHSELNLSSLELGDSALYFCASSSREGDTQYFGPGTRLTVL.

The rearrangement joins TRBV29-1 to TRBJ1-3; no definite D call. CDR1 is SQVTM and CDR2 is ANQGSEA in the germline V gene. There are 14 residues in the CDR3. The V end lost 4 bases, the J end lost 0 bases, and 10 bases lay between the germline ends. CDR3 region: CSVVSRHSGNTIYF. As DNA, the CDR3 is TGCAGCGTTGTGTCGCGCCACTCTGGAAACACCATATATTTT.

The V call is TRBV5-1, the J call TRBJ1-1; 7 nucleotides line up with TRBD1. Looked up from germline, CDR1 is SGHRS and CDR2 is YFSETQ. After removal of 4 bases from V and 4 bases from J, the junction contained 4 bases not matched to a gene. CDR3 length equals 13 residues. The CDR3 DNA follows: TGCGCCAGCAGCCGAGGACAGGTCACTGAAGCTTTCTTT. Translation: CASSRGQVTEAFF.

The chain carries TRBV18 and TRBJ2-5; 7 bases are shared with TRBD2. V lost 2 bases, J lost 1 base, and 1 base stayed unmatched. Germline CDR1 and CDR2: KGHSH and LQKENI. This CDR3 is 14 amino acids long. The CDR3 DNA reads as TGTGCCAGCTCACCAGGGACTACCCAAGAGACCCAGTACTTC. Its protein product is CASSPGTTQETQYF.

In this sample, this clone turned up a few times. The chain uses TRBV7-6 and TRBJ2-1; no definite D call. CDR3 size: 13 residues. Per germline, CDR1 SGHVS and CDR2 FNYEAQ. Trimming removed 0 bases at V and 10 bases at J, with 10 bases between. The CDR3 sequence is CASSLARLGEQFF. CDR3 in DNA: TGTGCCAGCAGCTTAGCGAGGCTTGGAGAGCAGTTCTTC.

The V call is TRBV7-9, the J call TRBJ1-1, with a tentative D call TRBD1 (5 bases). The CDR3 loop spans 14 amino acids. V lost 5 bases to trimming and J lost 1 base, with 11 bases between them. Germline CDR1 and CDR2: SEHNR and FQNEAQ (reference sequence). The CDR3 DNA reads as TGTGCCAGCAGCCCATCGGGGGAGAACACTGAAGCTTTCTTT. Translation gives CASSPSGENTEAFF.

In this sample, this clone turned up a few times. The chain has TRBV4-2 and TRBJ2-7, with D tentatively TRBD1 (6 bases). The CDR3 is 15 amino acids. Trimming left V 0 bases short and J 3 bases short, with 12 bases between. Germline V gene data show CDR1 as LGHNA and CDR2 as YNFKEQ. CDR3: CASSQETGSYYEQYF. The CDR3 DNA follows: TGTGCCAGCAGCCAAGAAACAGGGAGCTACTACGAGCAGTACTTC.

The J gene is TRBJ2-1, the V gene TRBV15, with D possibly being TRBD2 (5 bases). The V and J ends lost 0 bases and 5 bases respectively, with 11 bases between them. The CDR3 totals 15 residues. Germline V gene data show CDR1 as LNHNV and CDR2 as YYDKDF (reference sequence). The CDR3 DNA reads TGTGCCACCAGCAGAGAGGGCGCTAGCAACAATGAGCAGTTCTTC. The encoded protein is CATSREGASNNEQFF.

V gene TRBV28 combines with J gene TRBJ2-1; 10 bases fit TRBD2. The germline V gene encodes CDR1 MDHEN and CDR2 SYDVKM. The V and J ends lost 4 bases and 0 bases, in that order; junction bases with no gene match: 9. The CDR3 consists of 18 residues. CDR3 sequence reads: CASSSRRTSGRSYNEQFF. Written as DNA, the CDR3 is TGTGCCAGCAGTTCCCGCCGGACTAGCGGTCGCTCCTACAATGAGCAGTTCTTC.

This clone was picked up a small number of times. The rearrangement joins TRBV7-8 to TRBJ2-3; 8 bases map to TRBD1. CDR1 is SGHVS, CDR2 FQNEAQ, per germline. CDR3 size: 15 residues. Trimming removed 5 bases from V and 0 bases from J; junction bases left unmatched: 4. In DNA, the CDR3 is TGTGCCAGCAGCATAAGGACAGGGAGCACAGATACGCAGTATTTT. Translating it yields CASSIRTGSTDTQYF.

The chain's CDR3 is CASSGRTSGIYEQYF. CDR3 nucleotide sequence: TGTGCCAGCAGCGGACGGACTAGCGGGATCTACGAGCAGTACTTC. V usage is TRBV9 and J usage is TRBJ2-7; 12 bases align to TRBD2. Germline V gene lookup returns CDR1 SGDLS and CDR2 YYNGEE. Trimming took 3 bases from V and 3 from J; bases not matched to a gene: 4. CDR3 length equals 15 residues.

The chain has TRBV18 and TRBJ2-5; 7 bases map to TRBD1. V lost 2 bases, J lost 3 bases, and 3 bases stayed unmatched. Germline V gene lookup returns CDR1 KGHSH and CDR2 LQKENI. The CDR3 runs 14 residues. The DNA for the CDR3 is TGTGCCAGCTCACCAAGCACAGGGGAAGAGACCCAGTACTTC. This sequence encodes CASSPSTGEETQYF.

The chain links TRBV7-2 to TRBJ1-1; D might be TRBD1 (6 bases). This CDR3 spans 15 amino acids. V shed 4 bases and J shed 1 base, with 13 bases lying between them. Germline-derived CDR1 and CDR2 are SGHTA and FQGNSA. This CDR3 reads CASSSSGTKNTEAFF. The CDR3 nucleotides read TGTGCCAGCAGCTCCTCCGGGACAAAGAACACTGAAGCTTTCTTT.

Details on this clone: The same CDR3 arises from other DNA sequences in this sample as well. The gene calls are TRBV18 and TRBJ2-5; D remains ambiguous. Per germline, CDR1 KGHSH and CDR2 LQKENI. Trimming pared 2 bases from V and 0 bases from J, leaving 4 bases between. The CDR3 is 13 residues long. In nucleotides, the CDR3 is TGTGCCAGCTCACCAGGCCACCAAGAGACCCAGTACTTC. Translated: CASSPGHQETQYF. The complete variable domain, with remaining parts taken from reference TRBV18 and TRBJ2-5, reads NAGVMQNPRHLVRRRGQEARLRCSPMKGHSHVYWYRQLPEEGLKFMVYLQKENIIDESGMPKERFSAEFPKEGPSILRIQQVVRGDSAAYFCASSPGHQETQYFGPGTRLLVL.